This T cell receptor (beta chain) derives from a study of T cell repertoires in cytomegalovirus infection. TCRdb passed the reads through MiXCR, listing each CDR3 protein once. This sample has about 360,000 distinct CDR3 sequences, with about 34% found just once. This CDR3 contains 19 residues. Looked up from germline, CDR1 is SEHNR and CDR2 is FQNEAQ (reference sequence). The J segment lost 2 bases and the V segment lost 2 bases, leaving 15 bases of the junction unmatched. This clonotype showed up just a few times. What it binds is not known. Study-wide results and caveats: The study found HLA-C-restricted CMV-specific TCR beta clonotypes dominating the ex vivo response.

This sequence originates from a human donor in good health (CMV status not recorded). Some clones in this sample may be carry-over from other donors' samples. The material sequenced was cultured PBMCs, taken from culture after CMV antigen stimulation. V gene TRBV7-9 combines with J gene TRBJ2-1, with 7 bases matching TRBD2. Here the CDR3 DNA reads TGTGCCAGCAGCTTATCCCCCCCAGGAGGGAGGGTTACCTACAATGAGCAGTTCTTC. As protein: CASSLSPPGGRVTYNEQFF.